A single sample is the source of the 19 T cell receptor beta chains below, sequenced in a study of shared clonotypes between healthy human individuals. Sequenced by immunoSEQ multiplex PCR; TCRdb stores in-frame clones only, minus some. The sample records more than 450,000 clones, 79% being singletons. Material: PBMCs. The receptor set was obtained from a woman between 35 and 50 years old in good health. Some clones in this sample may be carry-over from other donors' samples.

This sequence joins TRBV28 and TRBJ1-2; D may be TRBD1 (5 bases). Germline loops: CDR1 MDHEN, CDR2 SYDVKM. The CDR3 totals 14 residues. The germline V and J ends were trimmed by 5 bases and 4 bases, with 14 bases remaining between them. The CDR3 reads CASSPTGTFYGYTF. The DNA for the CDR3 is TGTGCCAGCAGTCCAACCGGGACTTTCTATGGCTACACCTTC.

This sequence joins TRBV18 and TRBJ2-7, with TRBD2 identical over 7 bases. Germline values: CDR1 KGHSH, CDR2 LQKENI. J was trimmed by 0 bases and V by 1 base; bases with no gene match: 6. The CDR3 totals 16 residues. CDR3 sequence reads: CASSPLNGRSSYEQYF. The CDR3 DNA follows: TGTGCCAGCTCACCACTCAACGGGAGGAGCTCCTACGAGCAGTACTTC.

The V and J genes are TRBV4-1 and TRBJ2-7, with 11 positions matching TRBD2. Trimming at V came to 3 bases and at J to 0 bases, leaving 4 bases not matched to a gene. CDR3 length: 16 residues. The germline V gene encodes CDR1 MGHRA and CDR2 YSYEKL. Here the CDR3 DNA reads TGCGCCAGCAGCCAGACCCTAGCGGGGGGCTCCTACGAGCAGTACTTC. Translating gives CASSQTLAGGSYEQYF.

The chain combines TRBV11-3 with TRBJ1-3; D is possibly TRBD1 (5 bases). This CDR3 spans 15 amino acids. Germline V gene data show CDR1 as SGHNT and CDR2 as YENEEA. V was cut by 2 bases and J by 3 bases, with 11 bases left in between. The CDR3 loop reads CASSLRGANGNTIYF. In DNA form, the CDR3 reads TGTGCCAGCAGCTTACGAGGGGCGAATGGAAACACCATATATTTT.

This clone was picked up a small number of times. The CDR3 here is CASSLDRWAGYTF. The CDR3 nucleotides are TGTGCCAGCAGCTTGGACAGATGGGCTGGCTACACCTTC. The chain employs TRBV5-4 and TRBJ1-2; D unresolved. This CDR3 spans 13 amino acids. Trimming stripped 0 bases from V and 7 bases from J, with 10 bases between. Germline V gene data show CDR1 as SGHNT and CDR2 as YYREEE (reference sequence).

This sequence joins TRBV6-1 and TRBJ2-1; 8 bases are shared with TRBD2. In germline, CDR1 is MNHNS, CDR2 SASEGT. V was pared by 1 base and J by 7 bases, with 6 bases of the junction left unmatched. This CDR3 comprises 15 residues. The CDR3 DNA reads TGTGCCAGCAGTGAAGGTTCGGGAGGGGCGAATGAGCAGTTCTTC. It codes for CASSEGSGGANEQFF.

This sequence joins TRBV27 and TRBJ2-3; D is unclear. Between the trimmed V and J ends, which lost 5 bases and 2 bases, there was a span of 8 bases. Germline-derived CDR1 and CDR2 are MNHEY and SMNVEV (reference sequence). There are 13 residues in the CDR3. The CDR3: CASSRMITDTQYF. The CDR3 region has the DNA TGTGCCAGCAGTCGCATGATCACAGATACGCAGTATTTT.

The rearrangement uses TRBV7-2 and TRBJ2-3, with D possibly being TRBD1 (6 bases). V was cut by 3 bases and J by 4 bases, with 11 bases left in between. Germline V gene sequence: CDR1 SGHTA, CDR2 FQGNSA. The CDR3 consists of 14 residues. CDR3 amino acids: CASSFWQGPDTQYF. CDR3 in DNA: TGTGCCAGCAGCTTTTGGCAGGGGCCAGATACGCAGTATTTT.

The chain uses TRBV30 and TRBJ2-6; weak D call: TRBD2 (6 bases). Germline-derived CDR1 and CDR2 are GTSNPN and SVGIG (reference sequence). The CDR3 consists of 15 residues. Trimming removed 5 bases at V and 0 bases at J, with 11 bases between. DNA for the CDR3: TGTGCCTGGGGAGGGCCCCCCTCTGGGGCCAACGTCCTGACTTTC. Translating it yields CAWGGPPSGANVLTF.

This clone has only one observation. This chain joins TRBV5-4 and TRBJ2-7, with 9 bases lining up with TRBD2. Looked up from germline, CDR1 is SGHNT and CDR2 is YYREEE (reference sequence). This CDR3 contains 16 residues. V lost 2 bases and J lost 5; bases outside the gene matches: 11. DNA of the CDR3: TGTGCCAGCAGCTTAGGGGGTAGCGGGAGATTCGACGAGCAGTACTTC. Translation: CASSLGGSGRFDEQYF.

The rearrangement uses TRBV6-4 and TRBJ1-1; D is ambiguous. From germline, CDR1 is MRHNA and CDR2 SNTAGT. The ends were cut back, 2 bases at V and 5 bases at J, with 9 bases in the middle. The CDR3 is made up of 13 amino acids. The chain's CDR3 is CASSDDSGTEAFF. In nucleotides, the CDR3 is TGTGCCAGCAGTGACGATTCGGGGACTGAAGCTTTCTTT.

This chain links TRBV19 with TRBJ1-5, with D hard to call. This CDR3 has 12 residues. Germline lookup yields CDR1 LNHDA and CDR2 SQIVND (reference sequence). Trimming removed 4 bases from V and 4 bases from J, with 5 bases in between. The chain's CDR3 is CASSNQNQPQHF. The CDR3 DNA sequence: TGTGCCAGTAGTAACCAAAATCAGCCCCAGCATTTT.

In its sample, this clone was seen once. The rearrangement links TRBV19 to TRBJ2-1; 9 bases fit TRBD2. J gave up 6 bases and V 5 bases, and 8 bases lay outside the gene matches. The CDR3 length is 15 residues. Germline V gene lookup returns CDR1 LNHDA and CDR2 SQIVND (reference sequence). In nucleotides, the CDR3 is TGTGCCAGTAGTGGACCGGGACTAGCTAGCAATGAGCAGTTCTTC. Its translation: CASSGPGLASNEQFF.

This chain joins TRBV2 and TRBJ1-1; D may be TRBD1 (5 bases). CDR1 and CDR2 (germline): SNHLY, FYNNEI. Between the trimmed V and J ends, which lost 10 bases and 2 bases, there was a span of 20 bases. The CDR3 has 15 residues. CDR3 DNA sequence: TGTGCCAAAGCCGCCCGCCCGGACATCAACACTGAAGCTTTCTTT. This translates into CAKAARPDINTEAFF.

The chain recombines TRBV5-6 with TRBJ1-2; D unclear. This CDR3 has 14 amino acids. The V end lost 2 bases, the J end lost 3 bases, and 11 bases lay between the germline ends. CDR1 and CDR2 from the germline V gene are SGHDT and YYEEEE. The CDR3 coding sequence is TGTGCCAGCAGCTTACCCCTTGGGGACTATGGCTACACCTTC. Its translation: CASSLPLGDYGYTF.

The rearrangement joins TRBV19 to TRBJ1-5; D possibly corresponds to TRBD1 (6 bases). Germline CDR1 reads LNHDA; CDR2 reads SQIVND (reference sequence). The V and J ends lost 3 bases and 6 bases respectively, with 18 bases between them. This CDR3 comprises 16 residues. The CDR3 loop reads CASSIGGGRQLQPQHF. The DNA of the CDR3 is TGTGCCAGTAGTATTGGGGGGGGCAGGCAGCTTCAGCCCCAGCATTTT. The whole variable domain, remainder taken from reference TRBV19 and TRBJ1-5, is DGGITQSPKYLFRKEGQNVTLSCEQNLNHDAMYWYRQDPGQGLRLIYYSQIVNDFQKGDIAEGYSVSREKKESFPLTVTSAQKNPTAFYLCASSIGGGRQLQPQHFGDGTRLSIL.

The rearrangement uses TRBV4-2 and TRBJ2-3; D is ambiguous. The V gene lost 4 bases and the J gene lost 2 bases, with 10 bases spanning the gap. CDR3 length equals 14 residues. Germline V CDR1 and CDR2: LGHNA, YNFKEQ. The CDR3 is CASSLYSSTDTQYF. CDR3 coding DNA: TGTGCCAGCAGCCTATACTCCTCCACAGATACGCAGTATTTT.

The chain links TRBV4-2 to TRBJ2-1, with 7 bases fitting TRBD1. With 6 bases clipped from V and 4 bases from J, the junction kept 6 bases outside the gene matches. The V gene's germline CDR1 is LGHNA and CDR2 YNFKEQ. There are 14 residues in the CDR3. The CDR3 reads CASSHRGPYNEQFF. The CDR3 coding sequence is TGTGCCAGCAGTCACAGGGGACCGTACAATGAGCAGTTCTTC.

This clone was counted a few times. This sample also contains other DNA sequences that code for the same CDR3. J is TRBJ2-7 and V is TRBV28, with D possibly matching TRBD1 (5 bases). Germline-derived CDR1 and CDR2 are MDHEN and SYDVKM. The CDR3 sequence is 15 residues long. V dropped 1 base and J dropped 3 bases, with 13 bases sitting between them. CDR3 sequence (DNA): TGTGCCAGCAGTTTATCAGGGCAGGGTATCTACGAGCAGTACTTC. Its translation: CASSLSGQGIYEQYF.